The sequence of this T cell receptor (beta chain) was determined in a study of high-grade serous ovarian cancer treatment subgroups. The data were produced by immunoSEQ multiplex PCR, yet TCRdb's version contains in-frame clones alone and is incomplete. The sample lists nearly 15,000 clones; about 90% were seen once. Tumor samples were taken before definitive surgery or chemotherapy. This clone was recorded a few times. The TCR was taken from a human donor with high-grade serous ovarian cancer. The specimen was tumor tissue.

The CDR3 sequence: CASSSNPGPTNYGYTF. The CDR3 region has the DNA TGCGCCAGCAGCTCAAACCCGGGACCAACTAACTATGGCTACACCTTC. The chain recombines TRBV5-1 with TRBJ1-2; D is perhaps TRBD1 (5 bases). The germline CDR1 and CDR2 sequences are SGHRS and YFSETQ. The CDR3 runs 16 residues. Trimming stripped 3 bases from V and 0 bases from J, with 15 bases between.